The entry below gives a single T cell receptor (beta chain) sequence along with its context. It has no known antigen specificity. Within one base of it there is no much larger clone, and no base qualities were kept. The data belong to a study of blood T cell repertoires in COVID-19 (dated by TCRdb to 2020 to 2021). About the full investigation: Samples covering the acute and convalescent phases of COVID-19 were provided by collaborators in the United States, Italy and Spain. The material from the prospective study consisted of cDNA or gDNA derived from T cells, B-cell-depleted T cells, or PBMCs. Deeply sampled blood TCRbeta repertoires from subjects exposed to, actively infected with, or recovered from COVID-19 were included in the dataset. The repertoires were made available in a free public database intended to serve as a resource for research on the immune response to SARS-CoV-2. Where HLA class I and class II types were available, the types were taken from metadata supplied by the sample provider, not from assay-based typing. The samples were drawn from the first 160 participants of the ongoing ImmuneRACE study and from 950 to 1,500 subjects provided by 6 global collaborators. Sample metadata almost always included a de-identified subject ID, COVID-19 status, age in years and sex. What the study reported, not specific to this receptor: How much clinical and demographic metadata was included differed by source and by participant, and the metadata was provided uncurated.

TCRbeta CDR3 regions were amplified from genomic DNA by means of the immunoSEQ Assay, a bias-controlled multiplex PCR. Regarding the original processing steps: Nucleated cell counts per sample were estimated from amplification of reference gene primers within the assay. To quantify the absolute abundance of each unique TCRbeta CDR3 rearrangement, sequence reads were collapsed and filtered. Productive Simpson clonality was computed per sample as the square root of Simpson's diversity index over productive rearrangements. Sourced from immuneACCESS, this table was stored by TCRdb with only in-frame sequences that have V and J called. A share of the clones is absent; for the studies checked, an unresolved V gene accounts for under half, and the remainder has no known explanation. From that table come the V and J calls and clone size; the DNA was used to work out D and trimming. Counted in this sample were about 96,000 clones; 80% to 90% of them appeared once. The biggest ten clones account for around 4.2% of the sample.

CDR1 is given as MNHEY and CDR2 as SVGEGT, both from the germline V gene. Relative to germline, V is 6 bases shorter and J is 2 bases shorter, with 8 bases between their ends. The CDR3 measures 12 amino acids from cysteine to phenylalanine. Only the CDR3 DNA stays, 36 bases, in frame from base 1. In Seattle, one collaborating source enrolled patients while the infection was active and tracked those patients longitudinally over the course of disease. Whole blood was collected in K2EDTA tubes by collaborating institutions according to the institutions' own protocols. Collaborator samples were shipped for TCRbeta analysis as frozen whole blood, isolated PBMCs, or DNA extracted from either sample type.

The clonotype was recovered from a human donor with COVID-19, enrolled during active disease. The donor label of this sample is uncertain. The sample comprised peripheral blood. The chain is encoded by TRBV6-2 or TRBV6-3 joined to TRBJ2-7; TRBD1 might be the D gene, on 5 matching bases. The CDR3 region reads CASSPTAYEQYF. The bases are TGTGCCAGCAGCCCGACAGCCTACGAGCAGTACTTC.